The rows below give T cell receptor beta chains drawn from one sample of a study of T-cell reconstitution after alpha-beta-depleted transplantation in children. Each CDR3 protein is one row after TCRdb ran MiXCR on the PCR reads. Of 200,000 to 250,000 distinct CDR3 sequences in the sample, about 11% were seen once. Sample: PBMCs, taken before TCRalphabeta/CD19-depleted stem cell transplant. These receptor sequences come from a child younger than two with acute myeloid leukemia, due to receive a stem cell transplant. Each CDR3 is given with its conserved first and last residue. A D gene is named only where the DNA matches it firmly. A clone size is listed for some rows: how often the clone was seen (once, few, many), or a class if it is expanded.

length: 12; size: -; D: -; V: TRBV6-2/TRBV6-3; J: TRBJ1-2; DNA: TGTGCCAGCAGTTACTCGTCTTATGGCTACACCTTC; CDR3: CASSYSSYGYTF
length: 14; size: many; D: -; V: TRBV7-2; J: TRBJ2-1; DNA: TGTGCCAGCAGCTTATCGGGTGGCACCGATGAGCAGTTCTTC; CDR3: CASSLSGGTDEQFF
length: 15; size: many; D: TRBD2; V: TRBV5-1; J: TRBJ2-2; DNA: TGCGCCAGCAGAATAGCGGGAGCGCACACCGGGGAGCTGTTTTTT; CDR3: CASRIAGAHTGELFF
length: 19; size: many; D: TRBD2; V: TRBV11-2; J: TRBJ2-5; DNA: TGTGCCAGCAGCTTAGTAGCGGGAGGGAAACTGGGGCCTTTGGAGACCCAGTACTTC; CDR3: CASSLVAGGKLGPLETQYF
length: 12; size: many; D: TRBD1; V: TRBV29-1; J: TRBJ1-1; DNA: TGCAGCGGCTTACAGGGGGCCGCTGAAGCTTTCTTT; CDR3: CSGLQGAAEAFF
length: 14; size: many; D: -; V: TRBV20-1; J: TRBJ2-4; DNA: TGCAGTGCTAGAGATCTGGGGGTGTCCCTCATTCAGTACTTC; CDR3: CSARDLGVSLIQYF
length: 13; size: many; D: TRBD2; V: TRBV9; J: TRBJ2-1; DNA: TGTGCCAGCCGCGGGGGGGCATACAATGAGCAGTTCTTC; CDR3: CASRGGAYNEQFF
length: 13; size: many; D: -; V: TRBV7-9; J: TRBJ2-1; DNA: TGTGCCAGCAGCTTAGCGCCTGGCAATGAGCAGTTCTTC; CDR3: CASSLAPGNEQFF
length: 14; size: many; D: -; V: TRBV7-6; J: TRBJ1-1; DNA: TGTGCCAGCAGCTTATTCCCGGTTAACACTGAAGCTTTCTTT; CDR3: CASSLFPVNTEAFF
length: 13; size: many; D: TRBD1; V: TRBV19; J: TRBJ1-1; DNA: TGTGCCACCTCGGGACAGGGGTACACTGAAGCTTTCTTT; CDR3: CATSGQGYTEAFF
length: 8; size: many; D: -; V: TRBV20-1; J: TRBJ2-1; DNA: TGCAGTGCTTTTGAGCAGTTCTTC; CDR3: CSAFEQFF